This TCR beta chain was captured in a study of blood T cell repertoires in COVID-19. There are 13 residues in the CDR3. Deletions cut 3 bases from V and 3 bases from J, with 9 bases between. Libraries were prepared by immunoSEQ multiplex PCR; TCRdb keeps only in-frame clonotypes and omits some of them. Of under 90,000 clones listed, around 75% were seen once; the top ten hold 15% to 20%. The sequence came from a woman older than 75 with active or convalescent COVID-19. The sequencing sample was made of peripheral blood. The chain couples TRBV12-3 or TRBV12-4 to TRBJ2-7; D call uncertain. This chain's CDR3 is CASSLETGYEQYF. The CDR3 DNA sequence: TGTGCCAGCAGTTTGGAGACTGGCTACGAGCAGTACTTC.